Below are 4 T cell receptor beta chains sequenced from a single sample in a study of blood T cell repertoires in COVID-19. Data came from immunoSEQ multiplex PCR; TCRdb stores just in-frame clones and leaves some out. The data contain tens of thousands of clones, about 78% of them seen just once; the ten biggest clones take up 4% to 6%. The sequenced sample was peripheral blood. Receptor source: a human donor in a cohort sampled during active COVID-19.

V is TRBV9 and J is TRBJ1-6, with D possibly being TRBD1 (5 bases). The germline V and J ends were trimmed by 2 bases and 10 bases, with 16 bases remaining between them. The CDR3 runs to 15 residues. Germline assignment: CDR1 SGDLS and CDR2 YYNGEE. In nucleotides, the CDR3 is TGTGCCAGCAGCGTTGGGGCAGGGATAGGCTCACCCCTCCACTTT. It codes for CASSVGAGIGSPLHF. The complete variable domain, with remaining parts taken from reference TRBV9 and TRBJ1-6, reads DSGVTQTPKHLITATGQRVTLRCSPRSGDLSVYWYQQSLDQGLQFLIQYYNGEERAKGNILERFSAQQFPDLHSELNLSSLELGDSALYFCASSVGAGIGSPLHFGNGTRLTVT.

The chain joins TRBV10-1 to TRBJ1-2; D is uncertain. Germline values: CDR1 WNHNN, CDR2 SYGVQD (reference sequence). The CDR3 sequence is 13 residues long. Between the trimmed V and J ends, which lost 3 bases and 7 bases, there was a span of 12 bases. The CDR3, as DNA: TGCGCCAGCAGTGACAGGATAGGATTTGGCTACACCTTC. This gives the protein CASSDRIGFGYTF.

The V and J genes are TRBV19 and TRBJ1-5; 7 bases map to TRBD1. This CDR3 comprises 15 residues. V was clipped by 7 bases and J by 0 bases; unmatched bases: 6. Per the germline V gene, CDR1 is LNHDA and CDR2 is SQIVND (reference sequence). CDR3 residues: CASNFAGGSNQPQHF. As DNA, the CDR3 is TGTGCCAGTAACTTCGCAGGGGGTAGCAATCAGCCCCAGCATTTT. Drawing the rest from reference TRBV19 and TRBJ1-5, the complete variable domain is DGGITQSPKYLFRKEGQNVTLSCEQNLNHDAMYWYRQDPGQGLRLIYYSQIVNDFQKGDIAEGYSVSREKKESFPLTVTSAQKNPTAFYLCASNFAGGSNQPQHFGDGTRLSIL.

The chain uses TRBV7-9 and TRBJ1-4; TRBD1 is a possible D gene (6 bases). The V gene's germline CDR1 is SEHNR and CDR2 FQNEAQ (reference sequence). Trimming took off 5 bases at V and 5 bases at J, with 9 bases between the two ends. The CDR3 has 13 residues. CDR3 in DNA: TGTGCCAGCAGCGATACAGGGAATGAAAAACTGTTTTTT. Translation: CASSDTGNEKLFF. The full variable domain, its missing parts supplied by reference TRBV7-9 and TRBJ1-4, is DTGVSQNPRHKITKRGQNVTFRCDPISEHNRLYWYRQTLGQGPEFLTYFQNEAQLEKSRLLSDRFSAERPKGSFSTLEIQRTEQGDSAMYLCASSDTGNEKLFFGSGTQLSVL.